The 9 T cell receptor beta chains reported below all come from one sample, sequenced in a study of beta chain features in type 1 diabetes. Study-wide points: All four CD4+ subsets from Type 1 diabetes patients carried moderately but significantly shorter TCRB CDR3s.

Expressed TCRB transcripts got sequenced, as all isolated RNA was reverse transcribed. Profiling relied on immunoSEQ multiplex PCR, and the TCRdb table lists in-frame clones only, not all of them. Of roughly 160,000 clones listed, 6% to 9% are singletons. Which antigens these TCRs recognize remains unknown. Sequenced sample: central memory CD4+ T cells from blood. Receptor source: a man younger than 35 with type 1 diabetes.

This rearrangement joins TRBV5-6 to TRBJ2-7; perhaps TRBD1 as D (6 bases). This CDR3 region has 12 residues. V was trimmed by 4 bases and J by 7 bases, leaving 12 bases between them. CDR1 SGHDT and CDR2 YYEEEE come from the germline V gene. The CDR3 coding sequence is TGTGCCAGCAGCACAGGGTCCCCGGAGCAGTACTTC. Its protein is CASSTGSPEQYF.

This clone showed up just a few times. Other DNA sequences within the sample encode an identical CDR3. The V gene is TRBV30, the J gene TRBJ2-7, with 10 nucleotides matching TRBD2. The CDR3 spans 13 residues. Per germline, CDR1 GTSNPN and CDR2 SVGIG (reference sequence). Unmatched junction bases numbered 2, after V lost 3 bases and J lost 3 bases. The CDR3 DNA follows: TGTGCCTGGAGCCCTAGCGGGGGCTACGAGCAGTACTTC. Translated, it gives CAWSPSGGYEQYF. Together with reference TRBV30 and TRBJ2-7, the CDR3 gives the full variable domain: SQTIHQWPATLVQPVGSPLSLECTVEGTSNPNLYWYRQAAGRGLQLLFYSVGIGQISSEVPQNLSASRPQDRQFILSSKKLLLSDSGFYLCAWSPSGGYEQYFGPGTRLTVT.

This chain joins TRBV29-1 and TRBJ2-7; weak D call: TRBD2 (6 bases). This CDR3 comprises 15 residues. The ends were cut back, 1 base at V and 6 bases at J, with 19 bases in the middle. Per the germline V gene, CDR1 is SQVTM and CDR2 is ANQGSEA. The CDR3 sequence: CSVEAPSARTGEQYF. The CDR3 nucleotides are TGCAGCGTTGAAGCTCCTAGCGCCCGGACTGGCGAGCAGTACTTC.

The rearrangement uses TRBV5-1 and TRBJ2-3; D remains ambiguous. Trimming cost V 5 bases and J 0 bases, with 7 bases left between them. Germline V gene lookup returns CDR1 SGHRS and CDR2 YFSETQ. This CDR3 is 13 amino acids long. CDR3 protein: CASRATSTDTQYF. CDR3 nucleotide sequence: TGCGCCAGCAGAGCCACTAGCACAGATACGCAGTATTTT.

The chain has TRBV6-5 and TRBJ2-5; possibly TRBD2 for D (5 bases). CDR1 and CDR2 (germline): MNHEY, SVGAGI. The CDR3 is made up of 15 amino acids. V was clipped by 7 bases and J by 5 bases, with 20 bases between them. The CDR3 nucleotides read TGTGCCAGCAAGGAGGACGGATGGGTCGGGGAGACCCAGTACTTC. Encoded protein: CASKEDGWVGETQYF.

This clone was counted between two and nine times. V usage is TRBV6-5 and J usage is TRBJ2-5; D may be TRBD2 (7 bases). The CDR3 has 13 amino acids. The germline gives CDR1 MNHEY, CDR2 SVGAGI. Trimming cost V 6 bases and J 5 bases, with 13 bases left between them. This CDR3 is CASRYREGETQYF. The DNA of the CDR3 is TGTGCCAGCAGGTACAGGGAGGGCGAGACCCAGTACTTC.

This clone came up a few times. DNA of the CDR3: TGCGCCAGCAGCCAAGAATACGGAGGGGTAGGCGAGCAGTACTTC. Translating gives CASSQEYGGVGEQYF. This chain links TRBV4-3 with TRBJ2-7; a possible D gene is TRBD2 (6 bases). Germline-derived CDR1 and CDR2 are LGHNA and YSLEER. V lost 0 bases and J lost 6, with 15 bases in between. The CDR3 contains 15 residues.

This clone occurred a few times. The chain employs TRBV9 and TRBJ1-2, with 8 positions matching TRBD1. Per the germline V gene, CDR1 is SGDLS and CDR2 is YYNGEE. The CDR3 contains 15 residues. V gave up 0 bases and J gave up 2 bases; unmatched junction bases: 3. CDR3 sequence reads: CASSVAGQENYGYTF. The DNA of the CDR3 is TGTGCCAGCAGCGTAGCGGGACAGGAGAACTATGGCTACACCTTC.

This clone has ten or more counts. This sequence joins TRBV7-2 and TRBJ2-7, with a weak D call TRBD2 (7 bases). The V end lost 3 bases, the J end lost 3 bases, and 12 bases lay between the germline ends. The CDR3 has 14 residues. Germline V gives CDR1 SGHTA, CDR2 FQGNSA. As DNA, the CDR3 is TGTGCCAGCAGCTTTCGGGGGGCTGGCTACGAGCAGTACTTC. It specifies CASSFRGAGYEQYF.